This passage covers 8 T cell receptor beta chains from one sample sequenced in a study of T cell responses to AZD1222 COVID-19 vaccine. Generated by immunoSEQ multiplex PCR, the TCRdb table keeps only in-frame clones and is missing some. The table records around 200,000 clones, 88% of them present only once. The sample in question was peripheral blood, obtained on day 0 of AZD1222 vaccination. The receptor set was obtained from an adult in good health.

The chain employs TRBV6-5 and TRBJ2-3, with TRBD1 identical over 9 bases. CDR3 length equals 16 residues. Germline CDR1 is MNHEY and CDR2 is SVGAGI. The V gene end was trimmed by 0 bases and the J gene end by 5 bases; junction bases not matched to a gene: 6. In DNA form, the CDR3 reads TGTGCCAGCAGTTACTCACCGGGACAGGGAGGAGATACGCAGTATTTT. Its translation: CASSYSPGQGGDTQYF.

The chain couples TRBV30 to TRBJ1-2; D not certain. The CDR3 is 13 residues long. From germline, CDR1 is GTSNPN and CDR2 SVGIG (reference sequence). Trimming cost V 3 bases and J 4 bases, with 12 bases left between them. CDR3 protein: CAWSGKGSYGYTF. The CDR3 coding sequence is TGTGCCTGGAGCGGCAAAGGGTCCTATGGCTACACCTTC.

This clone was found once. The CDR3 nucleotides are TGTGCCAGTAGTAGCGCCACTTCCTACGAGCAGTACTTC. Its translation: CASSSATSYEQYF. The V call is TRBV19, the J call TRBJ2-7; D remains unclear. The V gene lost 4 bases and the J gene lost 1 base, with 8 bases spanning the gap. Germline-derived CDR1 and CDR2 are LNHDA and SQIVND (reference sequence). The CDR3 sequence is 13 residues long.

J is TRBJ1-1 and V is TRBV6-5; TRBD1 agrees at 8 bases. V shed 5 bases, J shed 4 bases, and the junction held 3 bases outside the gene matches. The CDR3 length is 13 residues. CDR1 is MNHEY, CDR2 SVGAGI, per germline. The chain's CDR3 is CASSIRGPTEAFF. CDR3 coding DNA: TGTGCCAGCAGTATCAGGGGGCCCACTGAAGCTTTCTTT.

The chain employs TRBV6-2 or TRBV6-3 and TRBJ2-5; D not certain. Trimming removed 5 bases from V and 6 bases from J, with 10 bases in between. Germline CDR1 and CDR2: MNHEY and SVGEGT. The CDR3 length is 12 residues. The CDR3 reads CASSQLTKTQYF. Here the CDR3 DNA reads TGTGCCAGCAGTCAACTGACAAAGACCCAGTACTTC.

V is TRBV28 and J is TRBJ1-2; 7 bases fit TRBD1. The J segment lost 6 bases and the V segment lost 5 bases, leaving 3 bases of the junction unmatched. CDR3 length equals 12 residues. CDR1 MDHEN and CDR2 SYDVKM come from the germline V gene. The CDR3 DNA reads TGTGCCAGCAGTCCTGGACAGGATGGCTACACCTTC. The encoded protein is CASSPGQDGYTF.

The V call is TRBV30, the J call TRBJ1-3, with D maybe TRBD1 (5 bases). The CDR3 has 15 residues. The V end lost 4 bases, the J end lost 0 bases, and 13 bases lay between the germline ends. Germline V gene lookup returns CDR1 GTSNPN and CDR2 SVGIG (reference sequence). CDR3 bases: TGTGCCTGGAACGGACACATGAACTCTGGAAACACCATATATTTT. The encoded protein is CAWNGHMNSGNTIYF. The full variable domain, its missing parts supplied by reference TRBV30 and TRBJ1-3, is SQTIHQWPATLVQPVGSPLSLECTVEGTSNPNLYWYRQAAGRGLQLLFYSVGIGQISSEVPQNLSASRPQDRQFILSSKKLLLSDSGFYLCAWNGHMNSGNTIYFGEGSWLTVV.

This chain connects TRBV5-8 to TRBJ1-1, with D perhaps matching TRBD1 (6 bases). Germline V CDR1 and CDR2: SGHTS, YDEGEE. V lost 5 bases and J lost 8, with 13 bases in between. The CDR3 is 12 amino acids. In DNA, the CDR3 is TGTGCCAGCAGGTGGAGGGGGTGGGAAGCTTTCTTT. Protein: CASRWRGWEAFF.